The entry that follows covers one TCR beta chain sequence. Its matching antigen is unknown. This sample was taken from a study of T cell responses to AZD1222 COVID-19 vaccine. Study-wide results and limits: Clonal diversity was possibly underestimated, and the donors were mostly white British, with more females. Baseline antibody screening turned up just six seropositive AZD1222 recipients.

The V and J ends lost 0 bases and 0 bases respectively, with 15 bases between them. From germline, CDR1 is KGHSH and CDR2 LQKENI. The CDR3 length is 18 residues. The repertoire was sequenced with immunoSEQ multiplex PCR; TCRdb's copy has only in-frame clones and lacks some. This table has over 75,000 clones, around 90% appearing once. This rearrangement joins TRBV18 to TRBJ1-3; TRBD1 is a possible D gene (5 bases). The material sequenced was peripheral blood, taken on day 0 of AZD1222 vaccination. The receptor's source is an adult in good health. In DNA form, the CDR3 reads TGTGCCAGCTCACCACCGGGGTCCGGGGACGTCTCTGGAAACACCATATATTTT. This encodes CASSPPGSGDVSGNTIYF.